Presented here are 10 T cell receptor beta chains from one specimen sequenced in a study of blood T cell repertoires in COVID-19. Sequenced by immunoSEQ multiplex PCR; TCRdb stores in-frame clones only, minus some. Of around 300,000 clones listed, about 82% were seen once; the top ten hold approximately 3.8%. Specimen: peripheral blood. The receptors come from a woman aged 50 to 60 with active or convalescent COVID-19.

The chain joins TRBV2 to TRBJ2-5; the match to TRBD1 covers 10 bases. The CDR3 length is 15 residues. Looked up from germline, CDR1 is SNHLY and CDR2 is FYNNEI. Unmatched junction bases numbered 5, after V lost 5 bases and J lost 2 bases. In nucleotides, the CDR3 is TGTGCCAGCAGTAGGGACAGGGGCGATCAAGAGACCCAGTACTTC. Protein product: CASSRDRGDQETQYF.

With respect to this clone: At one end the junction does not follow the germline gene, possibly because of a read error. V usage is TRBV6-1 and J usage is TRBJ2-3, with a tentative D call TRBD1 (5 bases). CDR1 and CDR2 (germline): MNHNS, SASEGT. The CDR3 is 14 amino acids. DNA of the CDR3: TGTGCCAGCAGGGAAGGGGCGTACACAGATACGCAGTATTTT. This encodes CASREGAYTDTQYF.

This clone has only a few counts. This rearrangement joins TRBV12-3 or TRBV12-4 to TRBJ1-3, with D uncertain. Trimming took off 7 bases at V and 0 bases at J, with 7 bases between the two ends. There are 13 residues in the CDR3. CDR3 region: CASMSSSGNTIYF. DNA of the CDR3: TGTGCCAGCATGTCCTCCTCTGGAAACACCATATATTTT.

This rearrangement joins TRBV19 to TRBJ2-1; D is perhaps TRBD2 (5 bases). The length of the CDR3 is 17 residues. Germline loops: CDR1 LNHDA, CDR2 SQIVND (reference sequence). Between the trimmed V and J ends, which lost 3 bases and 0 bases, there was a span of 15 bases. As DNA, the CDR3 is TGTGCCAGTAGTATTTTTAGCGTGGCTAGCTCCTACAATGAGCAGTTCTTC. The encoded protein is CASSIFSVASSYNEQFF.

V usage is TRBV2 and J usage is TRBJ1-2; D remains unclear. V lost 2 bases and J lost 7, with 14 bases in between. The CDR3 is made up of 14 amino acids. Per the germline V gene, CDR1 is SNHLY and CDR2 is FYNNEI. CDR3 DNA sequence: TGTGCCAGCAGTGAACACACCAATAGCGGTGGCTACACCTTC. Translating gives CASSEHTNSGGYTF.

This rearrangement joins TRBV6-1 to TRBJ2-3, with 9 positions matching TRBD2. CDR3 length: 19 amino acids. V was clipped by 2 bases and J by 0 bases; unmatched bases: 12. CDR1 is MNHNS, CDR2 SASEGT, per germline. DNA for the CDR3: TGTGCCAGCAGTGAAACTCTTGGAGCGGGAGGTTCTAGCACAGATACGCAGTATTTT. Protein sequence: CASSETLGAGGSSTDTQYF.

Here the CDR3 DNA reads TGTGCCAGTAGGGGGACTGGGGAGACCCAGTACTTC. Its protein product is CASRGTGETQYF. The chain links TRBV19 to TRBJ2-5; tentatively, D is TRBD2 (6 bases). V was trimmed by 6 bases and J by 5 bases, leaving 10 bases between them. Germline CDR1 and CDR2: LNHDA and SQIVND (reference sequence). The CDR3 runs 12 residues.

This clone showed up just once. In nucleotides, the CDR3 is TGTGCCAGCAGCTTCACTCTAGCGGGAGTATGGAATGAGCAGTTCTTC. Its translation is CASSFTLAGVWNEQFF. V usage is TRBV5-8 and J usage is TRBJ2-1; TRBD2 matches at 10 bases. The V and J ends lost 2 bases and 7 bases, in that order; junction bases with no gene match: 9. This CDR3 has 16 amino acids. The germline CDR1 and CDR2 sequences are SGHTS and YDEGEE.

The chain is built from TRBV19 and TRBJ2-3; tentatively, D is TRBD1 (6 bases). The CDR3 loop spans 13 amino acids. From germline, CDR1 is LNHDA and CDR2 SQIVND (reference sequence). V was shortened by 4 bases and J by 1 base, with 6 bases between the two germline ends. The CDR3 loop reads CASSRGRTDTQYF. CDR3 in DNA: TGTGCCAGTAGTAGGGGGCGCACAGATACGCAGTATTTT.

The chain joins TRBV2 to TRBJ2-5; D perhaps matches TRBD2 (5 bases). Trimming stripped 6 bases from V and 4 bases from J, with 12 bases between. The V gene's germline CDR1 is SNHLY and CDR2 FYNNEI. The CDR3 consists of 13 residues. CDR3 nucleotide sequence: TGTGCCAGCAGAGACCTAGGAGGAGAGACCCAGTACTTC. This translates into CASRDLGGETQYF.